Detailed here is one T cell receptor beta chain. Per the germline V gene, CDR1 is GTSNPN and CDR2 is SVGIG (reference sequence). Trimming pared 5 bases from V and 8 bases from J, leaving 11 bases between. There are 11 residues in the CDR3. Sequenced by immunoSEQ multiplex PCR; TCRdb stores in-frame clones only, minus some. This table has some 1 million clones, more than 60% appearing once. This record belongs to a study of shared clonotypes between healthy human individuals. Study summary: CD4 naive and CD4 memory each took three plates per donor, while CD8 naive took two and CD8 memory one.

The TCR comes from a man younger than 35 in good health. Sequencing input: memory CD4+ T cells sorted from blood. Regarding subset: CD45RA-negative fraction. V and J are TRBV30 and TRBJ2-3; D gene ambiguous. CDR3 bases: TGTGCCTGGGGTGCCCCGGGTACGCAGTATTTT. This encodes CAWGAPGTQYF.